The T cell receptor beta chain described here comes from a study of OX40 agonist ivuxolimab in advanced cancers. Regarding the study as a whole: Both CD4+ and CD8+ T cell populations in blood had undergone clonal expansion by week 6 at 0.1 to 3.0 mg/kg.

With respect to this clone: The antigen is undetermined.

Sequencing was performed with immunoSEQ multiplex PCR; in TCRdb, only in-frame clones are kept and a portion is missing. The sample holds 65,000 to 95,000 clones; around 85% are singletons and the top ten take 3% to 4.5%. The CDR3 spans 16 residues. Germline loops: CDR1 ENHRY, CDR2 SYGVKD. Trimming removed 6 bases from V and 2 bases from J; junction bases left unmatched: 10. The sequence derives from an adult with an advanced solid tumor such as melanoma, head and neck, liver or kidney cancer. The chain combines TRBV10-3 with TRBJ2-3, with 8 bases fitting TRBD2. The source was CD4+ or CD8+ T cells sorted from blood, collected in a trial of the OX40 agonist ivuxolimab. The CDR3 is CAIRTATSGNTDTQYF. CDR3 DNA sequence: TGTGCCATCAGAACCGCTACTAGCGGAAACACAGATACGCAGTATTTT.